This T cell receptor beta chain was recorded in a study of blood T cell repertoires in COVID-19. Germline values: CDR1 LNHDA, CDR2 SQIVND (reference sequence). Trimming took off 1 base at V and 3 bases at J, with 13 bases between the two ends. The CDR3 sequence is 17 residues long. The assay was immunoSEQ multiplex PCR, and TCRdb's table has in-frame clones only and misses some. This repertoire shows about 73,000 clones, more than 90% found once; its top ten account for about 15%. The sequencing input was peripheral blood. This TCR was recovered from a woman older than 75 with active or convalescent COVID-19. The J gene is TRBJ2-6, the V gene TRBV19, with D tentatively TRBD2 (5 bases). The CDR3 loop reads CASSIVRLADGANVLTF. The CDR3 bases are TGTGCCAGTAGTATAGTGAGGCTAGCTGATGGGGCCAACGTCCTGACTTTC.